These 4 T cell receptor beta chains were all obtained from the same sample, sequenced in a study of identical twins. In TCRdb, the 5' RACE reads were re-called with MiXCR into one record per CDR3 protein. The repertoire has 1.5 million to 2 million distinct CDR3 sequences, around 29% of them found once; the top ten carry 0.25% to 0.3%. Sequencing used cord blood. The source is a newborn girl in good health.

The chain joins TRBV3-1 to TRBJ2-4; D possibly uses TRBD1 or TRBD2 (5 bases each). The length of the CDR3 is 13 residues. V gave up 1 base and J gave up 11 bases, with 12 bases separating them. The V gene's germline CDR1 is LGHDT and CDR2 YNNKEL (reference sequence). The CDR3 here is CASSQAEGLFQYF. CDR3 bases: TGTGCCAGCAGCCAAGCCGAGGGGCTCTTTCAGTACTTC.

V and J are TRBV6-1 and TRBJ1-2, with TRBD1 as a possible D gene (6 bases). The CDR3 covers 16 residues. Germline CDR1 MNHNS, CDR2 SASEGT. V was cut by 6 bases and J by 4 bases, with 21 bases left in between. CDR3 nucleotide sequence: TGTGCCAGCAGCCCCCAGCGAACTCAGGGGACCTATGGCTACACCTTC. Translated, it gives CASSPQRTQGTYGYTF.

The gene calls are TRBV6-2 or TRBV6-3 and TRBJ1-5, with D perhaps TRBD1 (5 bases). This CDR3 has 11 amino acids. The germline V gene has CDR1 MNHEY and CDR2 SVGEGT. Trimming pared 2 bases from V and 14 bases from J, leaving 10 bases between. CDR3: CASSYGGPEHF. In DNA form, the CDR3 reads TGTGCCAGCAGTTACGGGGGACCCGAGCATTTT.

The chain uses TRBV5-6 and TRBJ1-2; D unresolved. The CDR3 totals 17 residues. Trimming took off 1 base at V and 6 bases at J, with 22 bases between the two ends. In germline, CDR1 is SGHDT, CDR2 YYEEEE. The CDR3 DNA follows: TGTGCCAGCAGCTTGCCGAGTTATAAACACGCTAGGCATGGCTACACCTTC. This sequence encodes CASSLPSYKHARHGYTF.